This record covers a single T cell receptor beta chain. Its target is not known. The data stem from a study of cytomegalovirus exposure and HLA in healthy donors. A multiplex PCR was run with 60 Vbeta primers and 13 Jbeta primers. Some clones are missing from TCRdb's copy, which holds only in-frame ones; the method was immunoSEQ multiplex PCR. The sample shows 55,000 or so clones, roughly four fifths of them seen only once. The trim removed 3 bases at V and 6 bases at J, leaving 8 bases unmatched. The CDR3 contains 14 residues. Germline V gives CDR1 SGHRS, CDR2 YFSETQ. General study findings and limits: The later analysis indicated that the majority of CMV-associated TCR beta chains appeared HLA-restricted. Follow-up analysis seemed to connect common viral pathogens with several of the most significant clusters identified. There were some public TCRs occurring in many donors, but most TCR sequences were rare. Researchers counted roughly 150 TCR beta chains as cytomegalovirus-associated.

The specimen sequenced was PBMCs. V is TRBV5-1 and J is TRBJ1-1, with 7 bases identical to TRBD1. The TCR comes from a man aged 45-65 years in good health and CMV-seronegative. The CDR3 region has the DNA TGCGCCAGCAGCTCGACAGGGTTCGAGTCTGAAGCTTTCTTT. Its translation is CASSSTGFESEAFF.